Here is one TCR beta chain with its context. Unmatched junction bases numbered 10, after V lost 6 bases and J lost 5 bases. Germline CDR1 MNHNY, CDR2 SVGAGI (reference sequence). This CDR3 has 15 residues. The data stem from a study of human T cells and chemical hapten exposure. MiXCR, applied by TCRdb to the RACE reads, yields one record per CDR3 protein. The data hold 70,000 to 80,000 distinct CDR3 sequences, with 32% observed a single time. As for time point: patch test 1, 2 weeks after DPC sensitization. Documented treatment: therapeutic diphenylcyclopropenone sensitization with weekly scalp DPC. This clonotype was sampled from a man aged 35 to 55 with alopecia areata. Some clones in this sample may be carry-over from other donors' samples. The genes are TRBV6-6 and TRBJ2-1; the match to TRBD1 covers 7 bases. This sample comprised whole blood, obtained in connection with sensitization to the hapten diphenylcyclopropenone (DPC). The chain's CDR3 is CASRLATGNHNEQFF. The DNA for the CDR3 is TGTGCCAGCAGGTTAGCGACAGGGAACCACAATGAGCAGTTCTTC.